The 11 T cell receptor beta chains in this list originate from one sample, sequenced in a study of shared clonotypes between healthy human individuals. Assay: immunoSEQ multiplex PCR; the TCRdb copy retains only in-frame clones and omits some. Of 850,000 to 1,200,000 clones in the sample, around four fifths are singletons; the top ten hold 1.4% to 1.5%. Sequences were obtained from memory CD4+ T cells sorted from blood. As to subset: CD45RA-negative fraction. These receptors were obtained from a young man in good health.

This clone was detected many times. The chain couples TRBV6-6 to TRBJ2-7; 7 bases are shared with TRBD2. CDR1 is MNHNY and CDR2 is SVGAGI in the germline V gene (reference sequence). The junction had 11 bases not matched to a gene; V was cut back by 5 bases and J by 1 base. The CDR3 runs 16 residues. The DNA for the CDR3 is TGTGCCAGCAGTCCACCGATTTCGGGGGGATCCTACGAGCAGTACTTC. The encoded protein is CASSPPISGGSYEQYF.

This sequence joins TRBV5-4 and TRBJ1-2; 7 nucleotides line up with TRBD1. Germline CDR1 is SGHNT and CDR2 is YYREEE (reference sequence). The junction had 7 bases not matched to a gene; V was cut back by 4 bases and J by 4 bases. The CDR3 has 14 residues. This chain's CDR3 is CASSPGQIRYGYTF. The CDR3 bases are TGTGCCAGCAGCCCGGGACAGATTCGCTATGGCTACACCTTC. The full variable domain, with the rest looked up from reference TRBV5-4 and TRBJ1-2, is ETGVTQSPTHLIKTRGQQVTLRCSSQSGHNTVSWYQQALGQGPQFIFQYYREEENGRGNFPPRFSGLQFPNYSSELNVNALELDDSALYLCASSPGQIRYGYTFGSGTRLTVV.

Concerning this clone itself: Additional DNA sequences in this sample encode the identical CDR3. The chain combines TRBV29-1 with TRBJ2-5; D is possibly TRBD1 or TRBD2 (5 bases each). The CDR3 sequence is 12 residues long. Trimming removed 4 bases from V and 5 bases from J, with 11 bases in between. Germline values: CDR1 SQVTM, CDR2 ANQGSEA. CDR3 nucleotide sequence: TGCAGCGTTGTGAGGGGTGGCGAGACCCAGTACTTC. Translation: CSVVRGGETQYF. Combining the CDR3 with reference TRBV29-1 and TRBJ2-5 gives the whole variable domain SAVISQKPSRDICQRGTSLTIQCQVDSQVTMMFWYRQQPGQSLTLIATANQGSEATYESGFVIDKFPISRPNLTFSTLTVSNMSPEDSSIYLCSVVRGGETQYFGPGTRLLVL.

In its sample, this clone was seen many times. Here the CDR3 DNA reads TGTGCCAGCAGCCAAGCGGAGACCTATAACACTGAAGCTTTCTTT. This encodes CASSQAETYNTEAFF. The V gene is TRBV4-2, the J gene TRBJ1-1; D gene uncertain. The CDR3 contains 15 residues. The germline V gene has CDR1 LGHNA and CDR2 YNFKEQ. Trimming shortened V by 1 base and J by 2 bases, and 11 bases separated the two germline ends.

The chain has TRBV27 and TRBJ1-2; D not resolved. The germline V gene has CDR1 MNHEY and CDR2 SMNVEV (reference sequence). The CDR3 contains 13 residues. Trimming cost V 6 bases and J 3 bases, with 11 bases left between them. This chain's CDR3 is CASSQSHYYGYTF. The CDR3 bases are TGTGCCAGCAGCCAATCCCATTACTATGGCTACACCTTC.

J is TRBJ2-5 and V is TRBV29-1, with a possible D match to TRBD2 (6 bases). The CDR3 has 14 amino acids. V was clipped by 5 bases and J by 2 bases, with 15 bases between them. Per the germline V gene, CDR1 is SQVTM and CDR2 is ANQGSEA. The CDR3 sequence is CSVRLASNQETQYF. For the CDR3, the DNA is TGCAGCGTTCGCCTAGCGTCAAATCAAGAGACCCAGTACTTC. The full variable domain, rest sourced from reference TRBV29-1 and TRBJ2-5, is SAVISQKPSRDICQRGTSLTIQCQVDSQVTMMFWYRQQPGQSLTLIATANQGSEATYESGFVIDKFPISRPNLTFSTLTVSNMSPEDSSIYLCSVRLASNQETQYFGPGTRLLVL.

There are a few counts of this clone. The V gene is TRBV29-1, the J gene TRBJ2-1; the D gene is possibly TRBD2 (7 bases). CDR1 is SQVTM and CDR2 is ANQGSEA in the germline V gene. Trimming removed 4 bases from V and 3 bases from J, with 16 bases in between. The CDR3 length is 15 residues. CDR3 bases: TGCAGCGTTGTAGGGGGGGACGGAAACTACAATGAGCAGTTCTTC. It translates to CSVVGGDGNYNEQFF.

The chain is built from TRBV20-1 and TRBJ1-2, with D maybe TRBD1 (6 bases). The CDR3 runs 11 residues. V was shortened by 6 bases and J by 8 bases, with 13 bases between the two germline ends. Germline values: CDR1 DFQATT, CDR2 SNEGSKA (reference sequence). The CDR3: CSAEGEGGYTF. CDR3 DNA sequence: TGCAGTGCCGAGGGGGAGGGAGGCTACACCTTC.

This clone has only a few counts. The V gene is TRBV7-8, the J gene TRBJ1-1, with 7 bases identical to TRBD1. Germline CDR1 reads SGHVS; CDR2 reads FQNEAQ. V lost 1 base, J lost 4 bases, and 6 bases stayed unmatched. This CDR3 contains 15 residues. The CDR3 reads CASSLDRGVGTEAFF. The CDR3 DNA reads TGTGCCAGCAGCTTAGACAGGGGAGTCGGCACTGAAGCTTTCTTT.

This clone was seen a few times. This same CDR3 is encoded by further DNA sequences in the sample. The V gene is TRBV19, the J gene TRBJ2-6; D not resolved. V lost 2 bases and J lost 2, with 1 base in between. Per germline, CDR1 LNHDA and CDR2 SQIVND (reference sequence). The CDR3 has 13 residues. The chain's CDR3 is CASSITGANVLTF. The CDR3 coding sequence is TGTGCCAGTAGTATAACTGGGGCCAACGTCCTGACTTTC.

The CDR3 coding sequence is TGTGCCAGTAGTATAGCCCCAGGGGAGACCCAGTACTTC. It is translated as CASSIAPGETQYF. The V call is TRBV19, the J call TRBJ2-5, with a possible D match to TRBD1 (5 bases). CDR3 length: 13 amino acids. V was shortened by 1 base and J by 5 bases, with 8 bases between the two germline ends. The germline V gene has CDR1 LNHDA and CDR2 SQIVND (reference sequence).